This T cell receptor (beta chain) was observed in a study of T cell responses to AZD1222 COVID-19 vaccine (dated by TCRdb to about 2021). With respect to the entire study: AZD1222 recipients with second doses at about 4 weeks or about 12 weeks were pooled, because spike-specific TCR depth and breadth did not differ between schedules. A total of around 240 trial participants underwent TCR sequencing, of whom roughly 210 had received two doses of AZD1222 and 26 had received two doses of the MenACWY control vaccine. Trial participants were enrolled into age subgroups of 18-55, 56-69 and 70-plus years, which contained approximately 150, 30 and 60 TCR-sequenced participants, respectively. The study at large found these results: Most participants were white British and females outnumbered males, and the authors suggested that clonal diversity may have been underestimated. Because no day 14 peak-response samples were available, repertoires were characterized only after the peak T cell response. Reportedly, almost half of the unique spike-specific TCRs recognized epitopes lying outside the regions that are mutated in the B.1.351 and B.1.1.7 variants. CD4 TCRs associated with the vaccine covered the entire spike protein, and the dominant responses were in regions 160-218 and 743-854. Conclusions about previously exposed vaccinees were limited because only six AZD1222 recipients were SARS-CoV-2 seropositive at baseline. A significant rise in spike-specific TCR breadth and depth was observed after two AZD1222 doses relative to day 0 and relative to MenACWY recipients. In the small 56-69-year group, the increase in depth fell short of significance, most likely because of low power.

The CDR3 regions of human TCRbeta chains were analyzed by immunosequencing. In the original analysis: TCRs in the repertoires were compared against a reference library of SARS-CoV-2-specific TCRs that had been generated with the MIRA antigen-specificity platform. Breadth meant the fraction of unique TCRs that were SARS-CoV-2-associated, whereas depth meant the fraction of total T cells that were SARS-CoV-2-associated. Using the MIRA data, each spike-specific TCR was mapped to the spike region that the TCR reacts to and placed in a CD4 or CD8 class. Log10-transformed breadth and depth values were compared by one-way ANOVA with Sidak's multiple comparisons tests. As stored in TCRdb, this immuneACCESS dataset retains in-frame rearrangements with V and J assigned. A fraction of the clones does not appear; measured against another copy, unresolved V genes explain less than half of the discrepancy, and the remainder lacks a known reason. Clonal size and the V and J genes are those of that table, whereas D and trimming came from the DNA. This sample holds 140,000 to 150,000 clones; approximately 85% were observed only once. The ten biggest clones cover less than 9.5% of the sample.

What the time point label conveys for this sample: baseline before first vaccination. Vaccinee samples were obtained from the UK trials COV001 and COV002, which included a single-blind randomized controlled phase 2/3 trial of AZD1222 (ChAdOx1 nCoV-19) in healthy adults. For TCRbeta chain sequencing, PBMC samples were collected from trial participants at day 0 and at day 28 after the second dose. From cysteine to phenylalanine, the CDR3 is 14 amino acids long. The DNA shown is the 42-base CDR3, in frame from base 1. V was cut back by 3 bases and J by 2 bases, leaving a gap of 11 bases between them. CDR1 is given as MNHNS and CDR2 as SASEGT, both from the germline V gene. Notes on this clone: Its antigen has not been determined. It has no much larger one-base neighbor in the sample; base qualities were not kept.

The receptor was derived from an adult in good health. Specimen: peripheral blood, collected on day 0 of AZD1222 vaccination. The rearrangement joined TRBV6-1 to TRBJ2-7; the D gene is perhaps TRBD1 or TRBD2, as each covers 5 bases. The DNA reads TGTGCCAGCAGTGACGAGGGGCCGACCTACGAGCAGTACTTC. Its product reads: CASSDEGPTYEQYF.